This T cell receptor (beta chain) stems from a study of T cells expressing NK-cell markers. On the study more broadly: TCR beta repertoires came from sorted CD3+CD56+NKG2C+, CD3+CD56+NKG2C- and CD3+CD56-NKG2C+ T cells.

The CDR3 consists of 14 residues. Looked up from germline, CDR1 is SGHKS and CDR2 is YYEKEE (reference sequence). Production of TCR beta cDNA relied on 5'RACE template switching with UMIs. TCRdb re-analyzed the 5' RACE reads; it lists each CDR3 protein once, without DNA. The listing records some 600,000 distinct CDR3 sequences. The sequencing input was blood T cells: a sorted CD56 or NKG2C T cell subset, CD4+ or CD8+ T cells, or bulk PBMC T cells (not recorded which). V usage is TRBV5-5 and J usage is TRBJ2-3; as DNA is missing, the TRBD1 call by TCRdb cannot be tested. This receptor was identified in a man younger than 35 in good health. CDR3 residues: CASSGGQGAAAQYF.